This T cell receptor (beta chain) was identified in a study of T cell responses to AZD1222 COVID-19 vaccine. The data were produced by immunoSEQ multiplex PCR, yet TCRdb's version contains in-frame clones alone and is incomplete. Of roughly 25,000 clones listed, more than 85% are singletons. Germline V CDR1 and CDR2: GTSNPN, SVGIG (reference sequence). CDR3 length: 13 residues. The V gene end was trimmed by 0 bases and the J gene end by 4 bases; junction bases not matched to a gene: 0. The chain carries TRBV30 and TRBJ2-3; TRBD1 matches at 8 bases. The clonotype comes from an adult who received the AZD1222 COVID-19 vaccine. The specimen comprised peripheral blood, sampled 28 days after the second AZD1222 dose. The CDR3 nucleotides read TGTGCCTGGAGTGTACAGGGGGCAGATACGCAGTATTTT. It encodes CAWSVQGADTQYF.